This T cell receptor beta chain was identified during a study of T cell changes during pregnancy in multiple sclerosis. The protocol was immunoSEQ multiplex PCR, while the TCRdb copy is restricted to in-frame clones and leaves out a portion. The sample carries roughly 40,000 clones, 94% recorded once. The germline V and J ends were trimmed by 5 bases and 4 bases, with 15 bases remaining between them. The CDR3 consists of 14 residues. From germline, CDR1 is SGHVS and CDR2 FQNEAQ. The clonotype originates from a female donor with multiple sclerosis, enrolled in a pregnancy study. Here the sequenced sample was peripheral blood, taken in the third trimester of pregnancy. This chain connects TRBV7-8 to TRBJ2-7, with D unresolved. The DNA for the CDR3 is TGTGCCAGCAGCCCCCGGCCGGGTAGGTACGAGCAGTACTTC. Its protein product is CASSPRPGRYEQYF.